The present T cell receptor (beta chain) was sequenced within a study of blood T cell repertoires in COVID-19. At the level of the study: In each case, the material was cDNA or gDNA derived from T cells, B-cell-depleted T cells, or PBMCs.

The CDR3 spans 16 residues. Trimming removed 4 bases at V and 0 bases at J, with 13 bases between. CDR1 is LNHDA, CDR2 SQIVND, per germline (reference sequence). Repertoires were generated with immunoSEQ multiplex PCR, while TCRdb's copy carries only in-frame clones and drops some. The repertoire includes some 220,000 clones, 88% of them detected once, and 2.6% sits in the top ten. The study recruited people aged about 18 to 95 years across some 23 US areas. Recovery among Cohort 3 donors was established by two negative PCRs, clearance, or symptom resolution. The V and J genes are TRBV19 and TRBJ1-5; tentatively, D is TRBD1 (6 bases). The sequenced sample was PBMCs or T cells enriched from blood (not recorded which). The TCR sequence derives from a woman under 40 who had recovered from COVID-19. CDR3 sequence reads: CASSSGQPNSNQPQHF. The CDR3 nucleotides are TGTGCCAGTAGTAGTGGACAGCCAAATAGCAATCAGCCCCAGCATTTT. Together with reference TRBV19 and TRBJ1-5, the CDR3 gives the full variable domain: DGGITQSPKYLFRKEGQNVTLSCEQNLNHDAMYWYRQDPGQGLRLIYYSQIVNDFQKGDIAEGYSVSREKKESFPLTVTSAQKNPTAFYLCASSSGQPNSNQPQHFGDGTRLSIL.